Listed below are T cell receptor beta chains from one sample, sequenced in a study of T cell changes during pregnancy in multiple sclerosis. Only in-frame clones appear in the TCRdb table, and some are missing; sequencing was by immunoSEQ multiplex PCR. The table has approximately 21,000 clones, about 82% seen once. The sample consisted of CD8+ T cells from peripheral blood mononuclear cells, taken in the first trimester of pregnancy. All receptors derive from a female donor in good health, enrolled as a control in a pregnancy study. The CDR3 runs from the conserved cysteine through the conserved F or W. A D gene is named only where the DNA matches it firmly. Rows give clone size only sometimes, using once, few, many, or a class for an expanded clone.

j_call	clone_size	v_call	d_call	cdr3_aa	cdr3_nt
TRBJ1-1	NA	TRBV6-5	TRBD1	CASSYVGTGEAFF	TGTGCCAGCAGTTACGTGGGGACAGGTGAAGCTTTCTTT
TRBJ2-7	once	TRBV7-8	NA	CASSSPGTGNEQYF	TGTGCCAGCAGCTCACCGGGAACAGGGAACGAGCAGTACTTC
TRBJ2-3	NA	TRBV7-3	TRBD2	CASSRDYIPDTQYF	TGTGCCAGCAGCCGGGACTATATCCCAGATACGCAGTATTTT
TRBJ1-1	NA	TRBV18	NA	CASSIGSAGNTEAFF	TGTGCCAGCTCAATAGGGAGCGCGGGGAACACTGAAGCTTTCTTT
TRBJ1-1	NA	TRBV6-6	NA	CASKVEQWAEAFF	TGTGCCAGCAAGGTGGAACAGTGGGCTGAAGCTTTCTTT
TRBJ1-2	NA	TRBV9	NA	CASSHPRVRLADYYGYTF	TGTGCCAGCAGTCACCCGCGGGTTAGACTGGCGGACTACTATGGCTACACCTTC
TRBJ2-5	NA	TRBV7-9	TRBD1	CASSNRTGPQETQYF	TGTGCCAGCAGCAATCGGACAGGGCCCCAAGAGACCCAGTACTTC
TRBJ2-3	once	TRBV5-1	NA	CASTVPPSDTQYF	TGCGCCAGCACCGTCCCCCCGTCTGATACGCAGTATTTT
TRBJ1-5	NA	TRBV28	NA	CASSLRLGYQPQHF	TGTGCCAGCAGTTTGCGGTTAGGTTATCAGCCCCAGCATTTT
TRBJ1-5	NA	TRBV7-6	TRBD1	CASSLDPGGVGNQPQHF	TGTGCCAGCAGCTTAGATCCAGGGGGCGTAGGCAATCAGCCCCAGCATTTT
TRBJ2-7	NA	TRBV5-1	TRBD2	CASSLSLAGYEQYF	TGCGCCAGCAGCTTGAGCCTAGCGGGATACGAGCAGTACTTC
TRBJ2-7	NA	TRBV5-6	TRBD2	CASSLSGRRYEQYF	TGTGCCAGCAGCCTTAGCGGGAGAAGGTACGAGCAGTACTTC
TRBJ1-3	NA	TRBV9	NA	CASSVVGAGNTIYF	TGTGCCAGCAGCGTAGTTGGCGCAGGGAACACCATATATTTT
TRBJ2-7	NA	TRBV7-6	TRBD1	CASSPGQGAYEQYF	TGTGCCAGCAGCCCGGGACAGGGGGCATACGAGCAGTACTTC
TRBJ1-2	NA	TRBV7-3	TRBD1	CASSLLVGQGVDYGYTF	TGTGCCAGCAGCTTATTAGTAGGACAGGGGGTAGACTATGGCTACACCTTC
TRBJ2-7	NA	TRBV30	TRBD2	CAWSVGAGERNEQYF	TGTGCCTGGAGTGTAGGAGCGGGAGAAAGAAACGAGCAGTACTTC
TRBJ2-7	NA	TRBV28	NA	CASSFGRGAYEQYF	TGTGCCAGCAGTTTTGGGCGGGGAGCCTACGAGCAGTACTTC
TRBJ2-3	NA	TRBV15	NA	CATSRDNRGRTDTQYF	TGTGCCACCAGCAGAGATAATCGGGGTCGCACAGATACGCAGTATTTT
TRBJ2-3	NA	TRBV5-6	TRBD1	CASSLPGQGLLPDTQYF	TGTGCCAGCAGCCTACCGGGACAGGGTTTGCTGCCAGATACGCAGTATTTT
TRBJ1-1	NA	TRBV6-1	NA	CASTIRGAEAFF	TGTGCCAGCACCATAAGGGGTGCTGAAGCTTTCTTT
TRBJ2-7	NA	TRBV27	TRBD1	CASSQPGQGRREQYF	TGTGCCAGCAGTCAACCGGGACAGGGTCGGCGAGAGCAGTACTTC
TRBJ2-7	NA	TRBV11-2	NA	CASSLAVVYEQYF	TGTGCCAGCAGCTTAGCTGTAGTCTACGAGCAGTACTTC
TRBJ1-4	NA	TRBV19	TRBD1	CASSRQGGDEKLFF	TGTGCCAGTAGCAGACAGGGTGGGGACGAAAAACTGTTTTTT
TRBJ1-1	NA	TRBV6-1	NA	CASSRGENTEAFF	TGTGCCAGCAGCAGAGGAGAGAACACTGAAGCTTTCTTT
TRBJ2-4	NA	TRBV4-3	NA	CASSQETWGDIQYF	TGCGCCAGCAGCCAAGAAACCTGGGGGGACATTCAGTACTTC
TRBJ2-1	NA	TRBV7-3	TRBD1	CASSSVGTGTYNEQFF	TGTGCCAGCAGCTCTGTCGGGACAGGGACCTACAATGAGCAGTTCTTC
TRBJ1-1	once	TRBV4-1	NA	CASSQVQGTLNTEAFF	TGCGCCAGCAGCCAAGTACAGGGTACCCTGAACACTGAAGCTTTCTTT
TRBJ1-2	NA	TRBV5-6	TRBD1	CASSPLSGGNYGYTF	TGTGCCAGCAGCCCACTATCAGGGGGGAACTATGGCTACACCTTC
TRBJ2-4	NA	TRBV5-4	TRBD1	CASSPQGVHIQYF	TGTGCCAGCAGCCCGCAGGGGGTTCACATTCAGTACTTC
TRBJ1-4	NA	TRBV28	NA	CASSNRGTNEKLFF	TGTGCCAGCAGTAACCGGGGAACTAATGAAAAACTGTTTTTT
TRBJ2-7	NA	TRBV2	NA	CASSEGLPYEQYF	TGTGCCAGCAGTGAAGGACTTCCCTACGAGCAGTACTTC
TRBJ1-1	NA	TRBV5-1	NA	CASSLTVNTEAFF	TGCGCCAGCAGCCTGACAGTGAACACTGAAGCTTTCTTT
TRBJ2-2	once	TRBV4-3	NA	CASSQDRSGTGELFF	TGCGCCAGCAGCCAAGATCGATCGGGGACCGGGGAGCTGTTTTTT
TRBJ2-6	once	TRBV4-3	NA	CASSQDRGSGANVLTF	TGCGCCAGCAGCCAAGATCGCGGCTCTGGGGCCAACGTCCTGACTTTC
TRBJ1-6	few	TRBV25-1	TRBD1	CASSELGQGNSPLHF	TGTGCCAGCAGTGAGCTGGGACAGGGGAATTCACCCCTCCACTTT
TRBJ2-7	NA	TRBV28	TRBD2	CASSSATLAGGDEQYF	TGTGCCAGCAGTTCTGCTACGCTAGCGGGAGGGGACGAGCAGTACTTC
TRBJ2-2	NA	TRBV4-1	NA	CASSQDRDSWSGELFF	TGCGCCAGCAGCCAAGATAGGGACTCCTGGTCGGGGGAGCTGTTTTTT
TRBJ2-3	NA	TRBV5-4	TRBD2	CASSSWTSGSSDTQYF	TGTGCCAGCAGCTCCTGGACTAGCGGGAGTTCAGATACGCAGTATTTT
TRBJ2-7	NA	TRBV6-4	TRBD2	CASRPRSGASSYEQYF	TGTGCCAGCAGACCACGTAGCGGGGCGAGCTCCTACGAGCAGTACTTC
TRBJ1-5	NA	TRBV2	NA	CASSVFGYDNQPQHF	TGTGCCAGCAGTGTATTCGGGTATGACAATCAGCCCCAGCATTTT
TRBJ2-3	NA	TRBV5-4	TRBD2	CASSLKREVGTDTQYF	TGTGCCAGCAGCTTAAAGCGGGAGGTTGGCACAGATACGCAGTATTTT
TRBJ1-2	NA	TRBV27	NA	CASSSNPPGGYGYTF	TGTGCCAGCAGTTCCAATCCCCCGGGGGGGTATGGCTACACCTTC
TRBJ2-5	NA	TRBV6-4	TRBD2	CASSEGSGGQETQYF	TGTGCCAGCAGTGAGGGTAGCGGGGGTCAAGAGACCCAGTACTTC
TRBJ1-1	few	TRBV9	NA	CASSSRGTEAFF	TGTGCCAGCAGCTCAAGGGGGACTGAAGCTTTCTTT
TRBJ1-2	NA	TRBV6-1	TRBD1	CASTIPGTEFYGYTF	TGTGCCAGCACCATTCCAGGGACAGAGTTCTATGGCTACACCTTC
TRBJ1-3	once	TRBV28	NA	CASSLRRLKDSSGNTIYF	TGTGCCAGCAGTTTGAGACGGTTAAAGGACAGCTCTGGAAACACCATATATTTT
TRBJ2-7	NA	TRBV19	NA	CASSTYPRSSYEQYF	TGTGCCAGTAGTACCTACCCTCGTTCCTCCTACGAGCAGTACTTC
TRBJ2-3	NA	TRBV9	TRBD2	CASRGGRGTDTQYF	TGTGCCAGCCGTGGCGGGAGGGGCACAGATACGCAGTATTTT
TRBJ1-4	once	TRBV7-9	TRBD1	CASSLGQGEEKLFF	TGTGCCAGCAGCTTGGGACAGGGCGAAGAAAAACTGTTTTTT
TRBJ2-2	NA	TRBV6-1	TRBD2	CASSEPGTSDGELFF	TGTGCCAGCAGTGAACCCGGGACTAGTGACGGGGAGCTGTTTTTT